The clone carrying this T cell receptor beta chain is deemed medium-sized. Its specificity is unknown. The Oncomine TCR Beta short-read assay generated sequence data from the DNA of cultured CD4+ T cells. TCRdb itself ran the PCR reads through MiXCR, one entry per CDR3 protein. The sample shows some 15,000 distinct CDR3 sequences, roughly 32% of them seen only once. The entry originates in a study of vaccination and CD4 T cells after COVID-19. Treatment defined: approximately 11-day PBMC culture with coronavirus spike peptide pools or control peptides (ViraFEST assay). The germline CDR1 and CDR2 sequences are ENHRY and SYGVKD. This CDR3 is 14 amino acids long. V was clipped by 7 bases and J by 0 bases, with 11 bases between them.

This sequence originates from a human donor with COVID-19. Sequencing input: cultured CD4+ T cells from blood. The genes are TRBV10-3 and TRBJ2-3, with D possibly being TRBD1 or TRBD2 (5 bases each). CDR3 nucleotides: TGTGCCATCAACGGGGACGGCAGCACAGATACGCAGTATTTT. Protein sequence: CAINGDGSTDTQYF.